The 5 T cell receptor beta chains in this list originate from one sample, sequenced in a study of spatial heterogeneity in lung cancer (dated by TCRdb to the late 2010s). The method behind the library was 5' RACE. TCRdb records NextSeq 500 as the sequencer. The public sequencing data were trimmed at Q25 with fastp and processed into clonotypes with MiXCR by TCRdb, which kept only in-frame beta chains. One record per CDR3 amino acid sequence lists the most common genes and DNA. For this sample there are 2,500 to 4,000 distinct CDR3 sequences; 29% appear just once. The biggest ten clones account for around 38% of the sample. The time point tag for this specimen amounts to: sample taken at primary tumor resection. For TCR sequencing, whole RNA was extracted from tumor and nontumor lung tissue, or from cryopreserved PBMC samples, and no cell sorting was done. The sequencing used PBMCs, collected at surgery. These receptors all stem from a female donor with early-stage non-small cell lung cancer.

Details on this clonotype: This beta chain is an unintended read in a library built for alpha chains; its size means little. The rearrangement joins TRBV7-9 to TRBJ2-1, with 8 bases matching TRBD2. This CDR3 comprises 13 residues. Per the germline V gene, CDR1 is SEHNR and CDR2 is FQNEAQ (reference sequence). V dropped 8 bases and J dropped 7; count of bases not matched to a gene: 7. CDR3 DNA: TGTGCCAGCTTCCCGGGACTAGTGAATGAGCAGTTCTTC. This encodes CASFPGLVNEQFF.

With regard to this clonotype: Since it is a stray read in a library aimed at alpha chains, this beta chain has a size that is not meaningful. The chain joins TRBV27 to TRBJ2-7; D possibly corresponds to TRBD2 (5 bases). Trimming cost V 3 bases and J 1 base, with 7 bases left between them. The CDR3 is made up of 13 amino acids. The germline V gene encodes CDR1 MNHEY and CDR2 SMNVEV (reference sequence). The CDR3 nucleotides read TGTGCCAGCAGTTTGCGGGCGTCCTACGAGCAGTACTTC. Translation gives CASSLRASYEQYF.

This clonotype is judged medium-sized. Little can be read into the size of this beta chain, an off-target read in a library designed for alpha chains. This sequence joins TRBV23-1 and TRBJ2-3; 10 bases are a match to TRBD2. TRBV23-1 is recorded as an ORF, its role being uncertain. With V trimmed by 10 bases and J by 3 bases, 7 bases remained unmatched. This CDR3 spans 14 amino acids. CDR3 bases: TGCGCCAACATTAGCGGGAGGAAAACAGATACGCAGTATTTT. Protein: CANISGRKTDTQYF.

Turning to this clonotype: In a library made to pick up alpha chains, this beta chain is a stray read with a size that means little. The J gene is TRBJ2-4, the V gene TRBV6-1; perhaps D is TRBD1 or TRBD2 (6 bases each). Germline V gives CDR1 MNHNS, CDR2 SASEGT. This CDR3 has 17 residues. The germline V and J ends were trimmed by 3 bases and 6 bases, with 21 bases remaining between them. The CDR3 DNA reads as TGTGCCAGCAGTGAGTATGGAGAGAGGGGGGATCGAAACATTCAGTACTTC. Protein sequence: CASSEYGERGDRNIQYF.

With regard to this clonotype: Because this beta chain is a stray read in a library intended to capture alpha chains, its abundance should not be given much weight. The chain links TRBV5-5 to TRBJ2-3; 11 bases line up with TRBD1. V shed 4 bases, J shed 4 bases, and the junction held 2 bases outside the gene matches. CDR3 size: 14 residues. The V gene's germline CDR1 is SGHKS and CDR2 YYEKEE (reference sequence). CDR3 DNA: TGTGCCAGCAGCGTGGGACAGGGGGCAGATACGCAGTATTTT. This encodes CASSVGQGADTQYF.